This is a list of T cell receptor beta chains from one sample in a study of blood T cell repertoires in COVID-19. Produced via immunoSEQ multiplex PCR; TCRdb's table is partial and in-frame only. The repertoire has about 64,000 clones, just over 85% of them found once; the top ten carry roughly 43%. The sequencing sample was made of peripheral blood. These receptors were obtained from a woman in her fifties or sixties with COVID-19, enrolled during active disease. The CDR3 runs from the conserved cysteine through the conserved F or W. The D gene is left open where the match is weak. Expanded clones get a size class; other rows say once, few or many, or leave the size out.

>TRBD2|.|TRBV2|TRBJ2-7
TGTGCCAGCAGTGCCTCGGGGGGGCTATTCTACGAGCAGTACTTC
CASSASGGLFYEQYF
>TRBD1|.|TRBV2|TRBJ1-5
TGTGCCAGCAGTCGGGTCGACAGGGGAGGAAATCAGCCCCAGCATTTT
CASSRVDRGGNQPQHF
>TRBD1|.|TRBV10-3|TRBJ1-3
TGTGCCATCAGTTTGGGACAGGGGGCTGGAAACACCATATATTTT
CAISLGQGAGNTIYF
>.|.|TRBV29-1|TRBJ1-2
TGCAGCGCTATCTCGGGGGGAAAGAACTATGGCTACACCTTC
CSAISGGKNYGYTF
>.|.|TRBV19|TRBJ1-4
TGTGCCAGTAGTGGGCAGGGGTTTGAAAAACTGTTTTTT
CASSGQGFEKLFF
>.|.|TRBV2|TRBJ1-2
TGTGCCAGCAGTGGAGACAGTTTCTATGGCTACACCTTC
CASSGDSFYGYTF
>.|.|TRBV5-1|TRBJ2-7
TGCGCCAGCAGTTTCCCAGGTTACGAGCAGTACTTC
CASSFPGYEQYF
>TRBD2|.|TRBV7-9|TRBJ2-1
TGTGCCAGCAGCTTACGCCTAGCGGGACCCAATGAGCAGTTCTTC
CASSLRLAGPNEQFF
>TRBD1|.|TRBV6-2/TRBV6-3|TRBJ1-5
TGTGCCAGCAGTGGACAGGGGGCTCCCAGCAATCAGCCCCAGCATTTT
CASSGQGAPSNQPQHF
>TRBD1|.|TRBV11-3|TRBJ2-7
TGTGCCAGCAGCTTACGCAGGACAGGGTCCTACGAGCAGTACTTC
CASSLRRTGSYEQYF
>TRBD2|.|TRBV4-3|TRBJ2-3
TGCGCCAGCAGCCGGACTAGCGCTAGCACAGATACGCAGTATTTT
CASSRTSASTDTQYF
>.|.|TRBV25-1|TRBJ2-3
TGTGCCAGCAGTGACGCTCCTGGCATCACAGATACGCAGTATTTT
CASSDAPGITDTQYF
>TRBD2|.|TRBV3-1/TRBV3-2|TRBJ2-3
TGTGCCAGCAGCCAAGATGCAGCGGGAGCGGATACGCAGTATTTT
CASSQDAAGADTQYF
>.|.|TRBV4-1|TRBJ2-2
TGCGCCAGCAGCCAAGGGTGGACAGCTCTTAGGGTCGGGGAGCTGTTTTTT
CASSQGWTALRVGELFF
>TRBD1|.|TRBV4-1|TRBJ2-7
TGCGCCAGCAGCCAGGCCTTCGGGACAGCCCTCTACGAGCAGTACTTC
CASSQAFGTALYEQYF
>TRBD1|few|TRBV4-2|TRBJ1-5
TGTGCCAGCTCTGAACAGGGGGATAGCAATCAGCCCCAGCATTTT
CASSEQGDSNQPQHF
>TRBD2|.|TRBV29-1|TRBJ2-1
TGCAGCTCTCGTCAACAGGCCGGGACTAGCGGGAGAGTGACCTACAATGAGCAGTTCTTC
CSSRQQAGTSGRVTYNEQFF